The next 14 T cell receptor beta chains were all read from a single sample in a study of blood T cells in healthy people across ages. Primers used in a second PCR of about 6 to 11 cycles were a sample-barcoded 5' primer and a J-beta primer mix. TCRdb re-analysed the 5' RACE reads in MiXCR, keeping a single row per CDR3 protein. There are 730,000 or so distinct CDR3 sequences in the sample; about 42% occur only once, and roughly 20% lies in the top ten. Input material: blood. The receptors derive from an older woman in good health.

Concerning this clonotype: One junction end does not reproduce the germline sequence, and a read error may be involved. The chain is built from TRBV7-2 and TRBJ2-3, with unresolved D. Germline loops: CDR1 SGHTA, CDR2 FQGNSA. The CDR3 extends over 16 amino acids. CDR3 protein: CASGFLSSRRTDTQYF. CDR3 DNA: TGTGCCAGCGGCTTTCTCAGTTCGCGGCGCACAGATACGCAGTATTTT. Combining the CDR3 with reference TRBV7-2 and TRBJ2-3 gives the whole variable domain GAGVSQSPSNKVTEKGKDVELRCDPISGHTALYWYRQSLGQGLEFLIYFQGNSAPDKSGLPSDRFSAERTGGSVSTLTIQRTQQEDSAVYLCASGFLSSRRTDTQYFGPGTRLTVL.

This rearrangement joins TRBV15 to TRBJ2-5; 7 nucleotides match TRBD1. V lost 8 bases and J lost 2; bases outside the gene matches: 8. The CDR3 loop spans 14 amino acids. CDR1 LNHNV and CDR2 YYDKDF come from the germline V gene (reference sequence). The CDR3: CATRRQGQQETQYF. The DNA for the CDR3 is TGTGCCACCCGGAGACAGGGACAGCAAGAGACCCAGTACTTC.

This chain joins TRBV7-2 and TRBJ2-7, with D possibly matching TRBD1 (6 bases). There are 15 residues in the CDR3. With 4 bases removed from V and 3 bases from J, the gap between germline ends came to 16 bases. Germline CDR1 and CDR2: SGHTA and FQGNSA. CDR3 DNA: TGTGCCAGCAGCTCTGGCATCGACAGGAGCTACGAGCAGTACTTC. Encoded protein: CASSSGIDRSYEQYF. The full variable domain, its missing parts supplied by reference TRBV7-2 and TRBJ2-7, is GAGVSQSPSNKVTEKGKDVELRCDPISGHTALYWYRQSLGQGLEFLIYFQGNSAPDKSGLPSDRFSAERTGGSVSTLTIQRTQQEDSAVYLCASSSGIDRSYEQYFGPGTRLTVT.

Note on this clonotype: A much more abundant neighbour one base away suggests this may be a read error. This likely comes from a read error, as the CDR3 has no conserved phenylalanine or tryptophan at its end. This chain links TRBV10-3 with TRBJ2-5; D is perhaps TRBD1 or TRBD2 (5 bases each). Germline CDR1 and CDR2: ENHRY and SYGVKD. CDR3 length: 15 residues. Trimming left V 4 bases short and J 1 base short, with 13 bases between. The chain's CDR3 is CAISARTGLQETQYL. The CDR3 region has the DNA TGTGCCATCAGTGCGCGAACGGGGCTCCAAGAGACCCAGTACTTA.

This chain links TRBV2 with TRBJ2-1; TRBD2 matches 11 bases. V trimming: 3 bases; J trimming: 6 bases; junction bases outside the gene matches: 4. Germline loops: CDR1 SNHLY, CDR2 FYNNEI. The CDR3 loop spans 15 amino acids. CDR3 protein: CASSDRLAGGNEQFF. The DNA of the CDR3 is TGTGCCAGCAGTGATAGGCTAGCGGGGGGCAATGAGCAGTTCTTC.

CDR3 sequence: CASSYRDSYGYTF. DNA of the CDR3: TGTGCCAGCAGTTACCGGGACAGCTATGGCTACACCTTC. The gene calls are TRBV6-2 or TRBV6-3 and TRBJ1-2; 7 bases map to TRBD1. Germline V gives CDR1 MNHEY, CDR2 SVGEGT. This CDR3 spans 13 amino acids. The V and J ends lost 2 bases and 4 bases, in that order; junction bases with no gene match: 1.

This clonotype was seen a handful of times. The J gene is TRBJ2-1, the V gene TRBV20-1; 10 bases align to TRBD2. This CDR3 has 15 residues. Germline CDR1 DFQATT, CDR2 SNEGSKA (reference sequence). Losses at the gene ends were 2 bases for V and 6 bases for J; bases not matched to a gene: 7. The chain's CDR3 is CSARKRGGLGNEQFF. CDR3 coding DNA: TGCAGTGCTAGAAAGCGGGGGGGCTTAGGCAATGAGCAGTTCTTC.

This clonotype was seen only a few times. This chain uses TRBV7-3 with TRBJ1-1, with D possibly TRBD1 on 6 matching bases. The CDR3 has 13 amino acids. V was shortened by 5 bases and J by 8 bases, with 15 bases between the two germline ends. Germline V gives CDR1 SGHTA, CDR2 FQGTGA. The CDR3 spells CASSPKRGGEAFF. CDR3 coding DNA: TGTGCCAGCAGCCCCAAACGGGGGGGCGAAGCTTTCTTT.

In this sample, this clonotype turned up a few times. The chain joins TRBV3-1 to TRBJ2-1, with a possible D match to TRBD2 (5 bases). V lost 1 base, J lost 12 bases, and 13 bases lay in between. Germline-derived CDR1 and CDR2 are LGHDT and YNNKEL (reference sequence). The CDR3 has 13 residues. The CDR3, as DNA: TGTGCCAGCAGCCAAGGAGGGCTCTTTGGGCAGTTCTTC. Translation gives CASSQGGLFGQFF.

A word on this clonotype: A much larger clone sits a single nucleotide away, making a read error possible. The V call is TRBV7-3, the J call TRBJ2-1; 7 bases agree with TRBD2. Unmatched junction bases numbered 7, after V lost 3 bases and J lost 5 bases. Germline CDR1 is SGHTA and CDR2 is FQGTGA. The CDR3 length is 15 residues. For the CDR3, the DNA is TGTGCCAGCAGCTTGGGCGGGAGATCTCACAATGAGCAGTTCTTC. Protein sequence: CASSLGGRSHNEQFF.

This clonotype turned up a few times. The chain has TRBV12-3 or TRBV12-4 and TRBJ2-5; 8 bases fit TRBD1. The junction had 8 bases not matched to a gene; V was cut back by 3 bases and J by 2 bases. The CDR3 totals 16 residues. This chain's CDR3 is CASSFSQGAAQETQYF. Written as DNA, the CDR3 is TGTGCCAGCAGTTTTAGCCAGGGGGCCGCTCAAGAGACCCAGTACTTC.

In this sample, this clonotype turned up a few times. The chain has TRBV5-1 and TRBJ2-5; TRBD1 is a possible D gene (6 bases). Germline values: CDR1 SGHRS, CDR2 YFSETQ. Trimming took 4 bases from V and 2 from J, leaving 21 bases between them. The CDR3 spans 17 residues. The CDR3 sequence is CASSPGTRPTWQETQYF. The CDR3 bases are TGCGCCAGCAGCCCCGGGACACGCCCGACGTGGCAAGAGACCCAGTACTTC.

In this sample, this clonotype turned up many times. The chain links TRBV10-2 to TRBJ2-3; TRBD2 agrees at 10 bases. CDR1 and CDR2 from the germline V gene are WSHSY and SAAADI. The CDR3 extends over 13 amino acids. The ends lost 6 bases at V and 3 bases at J; junction bases unmatched: 0. The CDR3 region has the DNA TGCGCCAGCAGGGGACTAGCGACAGATACGCAGTATTTT. Translation gives CASRGLATDTQYF.

V and J are TRBV30 and TRBJ1-4; D is unclear. CDR1 and CDR2 (germline): GTSNPN, SVGIG (reference sequence). This CDR3 has 15 amino acids. Trimming took off 2 bases at V and 7 bases at J, with 17 bases between the two ends. This CDR3 is CAWSPDRTTLEKLFF. The CDR3 nucleotides are TGTGCCTGGAGTCCCGACCGAACTACCCTTGAAAAACTGTTTTTT.